The 31 T cell receptor beta chains given below trace back to one sample, sequenced in a study of OX40 agonist ivuxolimab in advanced cancers. Clones were read by immunoSEQ multiplex PCR, and TCRdb kept only the in-frame ones, dropping some. The table records 65,000 to 95,000 clones, about 86% of them present only once. The material sequenced was CD4+ or CD8+ T cells sorted from blood, taken in a trial of the OX40 agonist ivuxolimab. Receptors were obtained from an adult with an advanced solid tumor such as melanoma, head and neck, liver or kidney cancer.

The V and J genes are TRBV29-1 and TRBJ1-1; D ambiguous. Germline V lookup: CDR1 SQVTM, CDR2 ANQGSEA. The CDR3 contains 11 residues. V was pared by 4 bases and J by 7 bases, with 10 bases between. CDR3 in DNA: TGCAGCGTTGGGTTGGCCAGTGAAGCTTTCTTT. Translated: CSVGLASEAFF.

The gene calls are TRBV2 and TRBJ1-5; no definite D call. With 4 bases removed from V and 4 bases from J, the gap between germline ends came to 20 bases. The CDR3 is 17 residues long. The germline CDR1 and CDR2 sequences are SNHLY and FYNNEI. CDR3 region: CASSGGGDLRGNQPQHF. CDR3 DNA: TGTGCCAGCAGTGGGGGTGGGGATCTCAGAGGGAATCAGCCCCAGCATTTT.

In this sample, this clone turned up a few times. The rearrangement links TRBV4-1 to TRBJ1-5; 8 nucleotides line up with TRBD1. The J segment lost 7 bases and the V segment lost 0 bases, leaving 5 bases of the junction unmatched. CDR3 length equals 15 residues. From germline, CDR1 is MGHRA and CDR2 YSYEKL. The CDR3 is CASSQERTGLQPQHF. For the CDR3, the DNA is TGCGCCAGCAGCCAAGAACGGACAGGGTTACAGCCCCAGCATTTT.

Only one count was recorded for this clone. The sample has other DNA sequences that encode this CDR3 too. J is TRBJ2-7 and V is TRBV6-5, with 8 bases identical to TRBD2. The CDR3 has 14 residues. Germline trimming cut 6 bases from V and 4 bases from J; bases unmatched to any gene: 8. The V gene's germline CDR1 is MNHEY and CDR2 SVGAGI. The CDR3 region has the DNA TGTGCCAGCAGCCCCGCAGCGGGAGTTTACGAGCAGTACTTC. This sequence encodes CASSPAAGVYEQYF.

V and J are TRBV7-2 and TRBJ2-7; TRBD2 aligns across 8 bases. CDR1 and CDR2 (germline): SGHTA, FQGNSA. V shed 2 bases, J shed 0 bases, and the junction held 12 bases outside the gene matches. The CDR3 length is 18 residues. CDR3: CASSLKWLAGANSYEQYF. The CDR3, as DNA: TGTGCCAGCAGCTTAAAATGGCTAGCGGGCGCGAACTCCTACGAGCAGTACTTC.

The V gene is TRBV7-2, the J gene TRBJ2-1; TRBD2 matches at 8 bases. CDR1 SGHTA and CDR2 FQGNSA come from the germline V gene. This CDR3 spans 15 amino acids. J lost 7 bases, V lost 5 bases, and 10 bases had no gene match. The CDR3 is CASSRGSGVGNEQFF. The CDR3, as DNA: TGTGCCAGCAGCCGCGGTAGCGGGGTGGGTAATGAGCAGTTCTTC.

The chain combines TRBV18 with TRBJ2-1; D call uncertain. Trimming shortened V by 0 bases and J by 6 bases, and 6 bases separated the two germline ends. This CDR3 comprises 13 residues. CDR1 and CDR2 from the germline V gene are KGHSH and LQKENI. CDR3: CASSPPPSNEQFF. CDR3 bases: TGTGCCAGCTCACCACCCCCAAGCAATGAGCAGTTCTTC.

This chain's CDR3 is CASSSGDRNTEAFF. CDR3 in DNA: TGTGCCAGCAGCTCGGGTGACAGGAACACTGAAGCTTTCTTT. This rearrangement joins TRBV5-4 to TRBJ1-1; D is possibly TRBD1 (5 bases). CDR1 and CDR2 (germline): SGHNT, YYREEE (reference sequence). The CDR3 covers 14 residues. Trimming cost V 3 bases and J 1 base, with 10 bases left between them. Combining the CDR3 with reference TRBV5-4 and TRBJ1-1 gives the whole variable domain ETGVTQSPTHLIKTRGQQVTLRCSSQSGHNTVSWYQQALGQGPQFIFQYYREEENGRGNFPPRFSGLQFPNYSSELNVNALELDDSALYLCASSSGDRNTEAFFGQGTRLTVV.

J is TRBJ2-7 and V is TRBV5-6; D unclear. The CDR3 is 14 residues long. Trimming pared 6 bases from V and 2 bases from J, leaving 15 bases between. The V gene's germline CDR1 is SGHDT and CDR2 YYEEEE. CDR3 amino acids: CASTLWAAPYEQYF. CDR3 in DNA: TGTGCCAGCACCCTTTGGGCAGCTCCCTACGAGCAGTACTTC.

The V and J genes are TRBV21-1 and TRBJ1-2; no check of the table's D call, TRBD1, against the DNA was made. TRBV21-1 is shown as a pseudogene. CDR3 length: 15 residues. The CDR3 DNA sequence: TGTGCCAGCCCCCGTCGACAGGGGGCGATCTATGGCTACACCTTC. Translating it yields CASPRRQGAIYGYTF.

V usage is TRBV5-4 and J usage is TRBJ1-5, with a weak D call TRBD1 (6 bases). Germline V lookup: CDR1 SGHNT, CDR2 YYREEE (reference sequence). The CDR3 contains 13 residues. The V and J ends lost 5 bases and 6 bases respectively, with 12 bases between them. The CDR3 is CASSGGGGQPQHF. CDR3 DNA: TGTGCCAGCAGTGGGGGCGGGGGTCAGCCCCAGCATTTT.

This chain links TRBV27 with TRBJ1-2; D is ambiguous. The germline V and J ends were trimmed by 2 bases and 10 bases, with 17 bases remaining between them. The CDR3 is made up of 14 amino acids. CDR1 is MNHEY and CDR2 is SMNVEV in the germline V gene (reference sequence). The CDR3, as DNA: TGTGCCAGCAGTTTAGAAGTGACGGGTGGAGACTACACCTTC. It yields the protein CASSLEVTGGDYTF.

The chain couples TRBV6-5 to TRBJ2-7; D possibly matches TRBD1 or TRBD2 (5 bases each). Germline CDR1 and CDR2: MNHEY and SVGAGI. There are 15 residues in the CDR3. Trimming removed 6 bases at V and 3 bases at J, with 18 bases between. The CDR3 nucleotides are TGTGCCAGCAGCCAGACAGCACGAGGGGTCTACGAGCAGTACTTC. It is translated as CASSQTARGVYEQYF.

This clone was found once. The V and J genes are TRBV28 and TRBJ1-2; 8 positions match TRBD1. J was trimmed by 4 bases and V by 6 bases; bases with no gene match: 4. CDR3 length equals 13 residues. Germline V CDR1 and CDR2: MDHEN, SYDVKM. The DNA of the CDR3 is TGTGCCAGCAGGGCAGGGGGCGCCTATGGCTACACCTTC. Residues: CASRAGGAYGYTF.

The chain links TRBV4-2 to TRBJ1-5; unclear D gene. Trimming left V 0 bases short and J 5 bases short, with 11 bases between. The CDR3 consists of 15 residues. The germline gives CDR1 LGHNA, CDR2 YNFKEQ. CDR3 amino acids: CASSQDPGRDQPQHF. The CDR3 coding sequence is TGTGCCAGCAGCCAAGATCCCGGTAGGGATCAGCCCCAGCATTTT.

The V call is TRBV29-1, the J call TRBJ2-5; the match to TRBD2 covers 11 bases. V was pared by 4 bases and J by 4 bases, with 23 bases of the junction left unmatched. CDR1 and CDR2 (germline): SQVTM, ANQGSEA. CDR3 size: 20 residues. CDR3 coding DNA: TGCAGCGTTGGAGTCGCTAGGCTCCCAATTAGCGGGAGGGGGGGAGAGACCCAGTACTTC. It encodes CSVGVARLPISGRGGETQYF.

The V call is TRBV6-6, the J call TRBJ2-3, with 8 bases that match TRBD2. The V gene's germline CDR1 is MNHNY and CDR2 SVGAGI (reference sequence). Trimming at V came to 2 bases and at J to 5 bases, leaving 6 bases not matched to a gene. The length of the CDR3 is 15 residues. As DNA, the CDR3 is TGTGCCAGCAGTTACGCGGGAGGAAAAGGAGATACGCAGTATTTT. Its protein product is CASSYAGGKGDTQYF.

This sequence joins TRBV10-3 and TRBJ1-1; D is uncertain. The CDR3 contains 14 residues. Trimming took off 4 bases at V and 4 bases at J, with 13 bases between the two ends. Germline CDR1 and CDR2: ENHRY and SYGVKD. This CDR3 reads CAISVGWEGTEAFF. The CDR3 DNA reads as TGTGCCATCAGTGTGGGCTGGGAGGGCACTGAAGCTTTCTTT.

The chain couples TRBV5-1 to TRBJ2-7; either TRBD1 or TRBD2 may fit D (5 bases each). Trimming stripped 0 bases from V and 7 bases from J, with 23 bases between. The CDR3 length is 17 residues. Germline CDR1 SGHRS, CDR2 YFSETQ. CDR3 bases: TGCGCCAGCAGCTTGGTGGGGGTAAGGACAATGCCTAGGGAGCAGTACTTC. Translation: CASSLVGVRTMPREQYF.

The rearrangement joins TRBV7-2 to TRBJ1-2; D is ambiguous. The V gene lost 3 bases and the J gene lost 0 bases, with 5 bases spanning the gap. Germline-derived CDR1 and CDR2 are SGHTA and FQGNSA. CDR3 length: 13 residues. CDR3 residues: CASSLVANYGYTF. CDR3 nucleotides: TGTGCCAGCAGCTTGGTAGCTAACTATGGCTACACCTTC.

The chain carries TRBV9 and TRBJ2-3, with 8 bases lining up with TRBD2. Germline V gives CDR1 SGDLS, CDR2 YYNGEE. With 4 bases clipped from V and 6 bases from J, the junction kept 10 bases outside the gene matches. The CDR3 extends over 15 amino acids. CDR3 coding DNA: TGTGCCAGCAGCTTTCTAACAGCGGGGGTGGATACGCAGTATTTT. Protein product: CASSFLTAGVDTQYF.

Only one count was recorded for this clone. This sequence joins TRBV14 and TRBJ2-5; TRBD1 or TRBD2 may be the D gene (5 bases each). The end of the DNA aligns better with TRBJ2-7, so the J call may be wrong. The CDR3 has 14 amino acids. CDR1 and CDR2 from the germline V gene are SGHDN and FVKESK. As DNA, the CDR3 is TGTGCCAGCAGCGTATCCGGGACGAACTACGAGCAGTACTTC. This codes for CASSVSGTNYEQYF.

The V call is TRBV19, the J call TRBJ2-2; no clear D gene. Germline CDR1 is LNHDA and CDR2 is SQIVND (reference sequence). The germline V and J ends were trimmed by 1 base and 1 base, with 4 bases remaining between them. This CDR3 spans 14 amino acids. CDR3 residues: CASSIAKNTGELFF. CDR3 DNA: TGTGCCAGTAGTATAGCAAAGAACACCGGGGAGCTGTTTTTT.

This chain connects TRBV11-3 to TRBJ2-3, with D unresolved. Between the trimmed V and J ends, which lost 2 bases and 10 bases, there was a span of 10 bases. This CDR3 region has 12 residues. The germline V gene encodes CDR1 SGHNT and CDR2 YENEEA. As DNA, the CDR3 is TGTGCCAGCAGCTTACGTGACGGAGCGCAGTATTTT. Translating it yields CASSLRDGAQYF.

This chain connects TRBV9 to TRBJ2-3; a possible D gene is TRBD1 (5 bases). Germline assignment: CDR1 SGDLS and CDR2 YYNGEE. V shed 4 bases and J shed 14 bases, with 20 bases lying between them. The CDR3 length is 13 residues. The CDR3 DNA follows: TGTGCCAGCAGCCCCGCGGACATCCCCACCCCGTATTTT. This gives the protein CASSPADIPTPYF.

This chain links TRBV7-9 with TRBJ1-1, with D hard to call. The germline CDR1 and CDR2 sequences are SEHNR and FQNEAQ (reference sequence). The CDR3 is 11 amino acids. V dropped 3 bases and J dropped 4 bases, with 3 bases sitting between them. CDR3 in amino acids: CASSFSTEAFF. CDR3 bases: TGTGCCAGCAGCTTTTCCACTGAAGCTTTCTTT.

The gene calls are TRBV9 and TRBJ2-3, with a possible D match to TRBD2 (5 bases). The germline V and J ends were trimmed by 3 bases and 5 bases, with 13 bases remaining between them. CDR3 length: 14 amino acids. From germline, CDR1 is SGDLS and CDR2 YYNGEE. The DNA of the CDR3 is TGTGCCAGCAGCGCCCAACTCGGGGTAGATACGCAGTATTTT. Amino acid sequence: CASSAQLGVDTQYF.

The rearrangement uses TRBV9 and TRBJ2-1, with D tentatively TRBD2 (5 bases). Trimming took 0 bases from V and 10 from J, leaving 11 bases between them. The CDR3 has 13 amino acids. Germline V gives CDR1 SGDLS, CDR2 YYNGEE. The CDR3 DNA reads as TGTGCCAGCAGCGTAGCTGGAGGTTGGGAGCAGTTCTTC. Encoded protein: CASSVAGGWEQFF.

The chain has TRBV27 and TRBJ1-4; D possibly corresponds to TRBD1 (5 bases). Germline assignment: CDR1 MNHEY and CDR2 SMNVEV (reference sequence). Trimming removed 5 bases from V and 12 bases from J, with 25 bases in between. CDR3 length equals 16 residues. The CDR3 protein is CASSLGLDTIGGELFF. CDR3 nucleotide sequence: TGTGCCAGCAGTCTCGGGTTAGATACTATTGGGGGGGAACTGTTTTTT.

This chain uses TRBV18 with TRBJ2-3, with D perhaps matching TRBD2 (7 bases). The V gene lost 0 bases and the J gene lost 3 bases, with 13 bases spanning the gap. Germline values: CDR1 KGHSH, CDR2 LQKENI. The CDR3 is made up of 16 amino acids. DNA of the CDR3: TGTGCCAGCTCACCACCAGGGGGGGCAGGAACAGATACGCAGTATTTT. Translating it yields CASSPPGGAGTDTQYF.

This clone has just one count. V and J are TRBV30 and TRBJ2-7; weak D call: TRBD2 (5 bases). The V end lost 0 bases, the J end lost 0 bases, and 9 bases lay between the germline ends. The germline V gene encodes CDR1 GTSNPN and CDR2 SVGIG (reference sequence). The CDR3 has 14 residues. CDR3 bases: TGTGCCTGGAGTGTACTAGAATACTCCTACGAGCAGTACTTC. This gives the protein CAWSVLEYSYEQYF.